Each of the 25 T cell receptor beta chains below was sequenced from the same sample in a study of a mutant IDH1 vaccine in newly diagnosed glioma. Indicated time point: week 35, safety follow-up. A 20-mer mutant IDH1 peptide at 300 ug was injected subcutaneously with topical imiquimod. Clones were sequenced by immunoSEQ multiplex PCR, and TCRdb holds only the in-frame ones, with some missing. The table shows some 58,000 clones, with 80% to 90% occurring only once. These receptors' antigens are unknown. The material was PBMCs, obtained from a glioma patient whose treatment included an IDH1 peptide vaccine. The receptors derive from a man between 35 and 55 years old with glioma.

V usage is TRBV19 and J usage is TRBJ2-7, with D perhaps assigned TRBD1 or TRBD2 (5 bases each). This CDR3 contains 17 residues. Trimming took 6 bases from V and 0 from J, leaving 21 bases between them. CDR1 LNHDA and CDR2 SQIVND come from the germline V gene (reference sequence). CDR3 sequence (DNA): TGTGCCAGTAGATCTCGTGCTTCGGGGCAAAGCTCCTACGAGCAGTACTTC. Translating gives CASRSRASGQSSYEQYF.

V is TRBV7-2 and J is TRBJ1-6; 9 nucleotides line up with TRBD1. Per the germline V gene, CDR1 is SGHTA and CDR2 is FQGNSA. The V segment lost 4 bases and the J segment 0 bases; nucleotides outside the gene matches: 4. This CDR3 region has 17 residues. The CDR3 loop is CASSSQGASSYNSPLHF. CDR3 in DNA: TGTGCCAGCAGCTCACAGGGGGCGAGCTCCTATAATTCACCCCTCCACTTT. The full variable domain, with the rest looked up from reference TRBV7-2 and TRBJ1-6, is GAGVSQSPSNKVTEKGKDVELRCDPISGHTALYWYRQSLGQGLEFLIYFQGNSAPDKSGLPSDRFSAERTGGSVSTLTIQRTQQEDSAVYLCASSSQGASSYNSPLHFGNGTRLTVT.

CDR3 bases: TGCGCCAGCAGCCAGGGTCGACTAGCGGGGGTAGAGACCCAGTACTTC. Its protein product is CASSQGRLAGVETQYF. The chain has TRBV5-1 and TRBJ2-5, with TRBD2 identical over 12 bases. This CDR3 contains 16 residues. Germline V CDR1 and CDR2: SGHRS, YFSETQ. J gave up 4 bases and V 4 bases, and 8 bases lay outside the gene matches.

DNA for the CDR3: TGTGCCAGCTCACCTAGGACAGGGACGACCTACGAGCAGTACTTC. It yields the protein CASSPRTGTTYEQYF. The genes are TRBV18 and TRBJ2-7; 8 bases are a match to TRBD1. The CDR3 is 15 amino acids. The ends lost 3 bases at V and 2 bases at J; junction bases unmatched: 6. The germline V gene has CDR1 KGHSH and CDR2 LQKENI.

This clone showed up just a few times. This chain uses TRBV2 with TRBJ1-4, with D hard to call. Germline CDR1 SNHLY, CDR2 FYNNEI. V was clipped by 6 bases and J by 15 bases, with 14 bases between them. CDR3 length: 11 amino acids. The CDR3 region is CASSDGWTLFF. CDR3 bases: TGTGCCAGCAGCGATGGGTGGACGTTGTTTTTT.

This clone was detected only once. The chain recombines TRBV7-2 with TRBJ2-3; 7 nucleotides match TRBD1. Germline V gene lookup returns CDR1 SGHTA and CDR2 FQGNSA. This CDR3 is built from 17 residues. Trimming cost V 2 bases and J 2 bases; bases outside gene matches: 10. The CDR3 here is CASSLRQGKWNTDTQYF. The CDR3 bases are TGTGCCAGCAGCTTAAGACAGGGAAAATGGAACACAGATACGCAGTATTTT.

V gene TRBV11-2 combines with J gene TRBJ2-1; the match to TRBD2 covers 10 bases. Trimming took 3 bases from V and 4 from J; bases not matched to a gene: 6. Germline V CDR1 and CDR2: SGHAT, FQNNGV. The CDR3 length is 16 residues. The CDR3 sequence: CASSFPSGGGYNEQFF. The CDR3 DNA is TGTGCCAGCAGCTTCCCAAGCGGGGGGGGATACAATGAGCAGTTCTTC.

The genes are TRBV11-3 and TRBJ2-5, with D maybe TRBD1 (6 bases). V shed 5 bases and J shed 5 bases, with 15 bases lying between them. The CDR3 is 14 amino acids. Germline V gene lookup returns CDR1 SGHNT and CDR2 YENEEA. DNA for the CDR3: TGTGCCAGCAGCCAAATAGGGCAGGGGGAGACCCAGTACTTC. It encodes CASSQIGQGETQYF.

This clone came up once. The rearrangement links TRBV4-3 to TRBJ2-5; 7 nucleotides agree with TRBD1. The J call may be mistaken, given a closer DNA end match to TRBJ2-7. Per the germline V gene, CDR1 is LGHNA and CDR2 is YSLEER. The CDR3 covers 16 residues. The CDR3 coding sequence is TGCGCCAGCAGCCAAACCCGACAGGGAGCATCCTACGAGCAGTACTTC. Translating it yields CASSQTRQGASYEQYF.

In this sample, this clone turned up a few times. The gene calls are TRBV28 and TRBJ1-5; D remains ambiguous. With 4 bases removed from V and 2 bases from J, the gap between germline ends came to 15 bases. Germline assignment: CDR1 MDHEN and CDR2 SYDVKM. This CDR3 contains 16 residues. CDR3: CASSSPEFLGNQPQHF. CDR3 bases: TGTGCCAGCAGTTCCCCCGAGTTTTTGGGCAATCAGCCCCAGCATTTT.

This chain joins TRBV6-6 and TRBJ2-1, with TRBD2 identical over 7 bases. CDR1 and CDR2 from the germline V gene are MNHNY and SVGAGI (reference sequence). The CDR3 has 11 amino acids. V trimming: 6 bases; J trimming: 10 bases; junction bases outside the gene matches: 3. The CDR3 loop reads CASSLLAEQFF. CDR3 nucleotide sequence: TGTGCCAGCAGCCTACTAGCGGAGCAGTTCTTC.

The chain couples TRBV19 to TRBJ2-7; D is possibly TRBD1 (5 bases). Trimming shortened V by 3 bases and J by 4 bases, and 16 bases separated the two germline ends. The germline CDR1 and CDR2 sequences are LNHDA and SQIVND (reference sequence). The CDR3 contains 15 residues. The CDR3 bases are TGTGCCAGTAGTATGGCTCTTGACAGTGGGTACGAGCAGTACTTC. Encoded protein: CASSMALDSGYEQYF.

CDR3 nucleotides: TGTGCCAGCAGTGACTACAAAGAGCAGTACTTC. This translates into CASSDYKEQYF. This rearrangement joins TRBV6-1 to TRBJ2-7; D gene uncertain. CDR3 size: 11 residues. The V gene's germline CDR1 is MNHNS and CDR2 SASEGT. Trimming shortened V by 3 bases and J by 7 bases, and 7 bases separated the two germline ends.

The chain has TRBV15 and TRBJ1-1; TRBD1 matches 9 bases. The junction had 1 base not matched to a gene; V was cut back by 1 base and J by 1 base. The length of the CDR3 is 15 residues. CDR1 LNHNV and CDR2 YYDKDF come from the germline V gene (reference sequence). CDR3 loop: CATSRGDRANTEAFF. The DNA for the CDR3 is TGTGCCACCAGCAGAGGGGACAGGGCGAACACTGAAGCTTTCTTT.

The rearrangement joins TRBV15 to TRBJ2-6, with D maybe TRBD1 (5 bases). CDR1 is LNHNV, CDR2 YYDKDF, per germline (reference sequence). V lost 6 bases and J lost 1, with 16 bases in between. The CDR3 runs 17 residues. The CDR3 here is CATRWSGNPSGANVLTF. CDR3 nucleotides: TGTGCCACCAGGTGGTCAGGGAACCCGTCTGGGGCCAACGTCCTGACTTTC.

The V and J genes are TRBV18 and TRBJ2-3, with no clear D. V shed 10 bases and J shed 2 bases, with 13 bases lying between them. This CDR3 is 13 amino acids long. Germline loops: CDR1 KGHSH, CDR2 LQKENI. This CDR3 reads CANAGENTDTQYF. DNA for the CDR3: TGTGCCAACGCCGGCGAGAACACAGATACGCAGTATTTT.

The chain uses TRBV7-2 and TRBJ2-7; D tentatively reads TRBD1 or TRBD2 (5 bases each). This CDR3 contains 13 residues. Trimming removed 5 bases at V and 7 bases at J, with 15 bases between. CDR1 is SGHTA and CDR2 is FQGNSA in the germline V gene. The CDR3 loop reads CASSLYTGREQYF. For the CDR3, the DNA is TGTGCCAGCAGCCTGTACACGGGGCGAGAGCAGTACTTC.

This chain joins TRBV7-9 and TRBJ2-2; 7 bases agree with TRBD1. This CDR3 is 16 amino acids long. Germline CDR1 reads SEHNR; CDR2 reads FQNEAQ (reference sequence). Losses at the gene ends were 8 bases for V and 6 bases for J; bases not matched to a gene: 15. CDR3 nucleotides: TGTGCCAGCGTACCCCAAGACAGGGCATCATCCGGGGAGCTGTTTTTT. The encoded protein is CASVPQDRASSGELFF.

This clone was recorded once. The CDR3 DNA follows: TGTGCCAGTAGTATGGGGACAGGGTTACCAATTAGCAATCAGCCCCAGCATTTT. Translation gives CASSMGTGLPISNQPQHF. The genes are TRBV19 and TRBJ1-5, with 9 bases identical to TRBD1. V lost 3 bases to trimming and J lost 0 bases; unmatched junction nucleotides: 9. Germline values: CDR1 LNHDA, CDR2 SQIVND (reference sequence). The CDR3 consists of 18 residues.

This clone showed up just once. The chain carries TRBV2 and TRBJ2-6; 7 bases match TRBD1. With V trimmed by 7 bases and J by 2 bases, 11 bases remained unmatched. This CDR3 is 17 amino acids long. The germline V gene encodes CDR1 SNHLY and CDR2 FYNNEI. CDR3 sequence (DNA): TGTGCCAGCACCGACGGACAGGCGCGAACTGGGGCCAACGTCCTGACTTTC. Amino acid sequence: CASTDGQARTGANVLTF.

The chain links TRBV12-5 to TRBJ1-5; 8 bases align to TRBD1. This CDR3 spans 18 amino acids. Losses at the gene ends were 1 base for V and 9 bases for J; bases not matched to a gene: 17. Germline loops: CDR1 LGHNT, CDR2 FRNRAP. As DNA, the CDR3 is TGTGCTAGTGGTTTGGCCCCGAGAGGACAGGGCAAAGTTAGGCCCCAGCATTTT. This encodes CASGLAPRGQGKVRPQHF.

In this sample, this clone turned up once. J is TRBJ1-2 and V is TRBV5-3; D unclear. TRBV5-3 carries the ORF label, with uncertain function. Trimming left V 0 bases short and J 3 bases short, with 6 bases between. This CDR3 comprises 13 residues. Here the CDR3 reads CARSLVDHYGYTF. CDR3 nucleotides: TGTGCCAGAAGCTTGGTCGACCACTATGGCTACACCTTC.

V and J are TRBV18 and TRBJ2-1, with 8 bases lining up with TRBD2. V gave up 3 bases and J gave up 1 base; unmatched junction bases: 5. The CDR3 has 16 amino acids. Germline V lookup: CDR1 KGHSH, CDR2 LQKENI. The CDR3 coding sequence is TGTGCCAGCTCACCGTCCGGGGGGGTGTCCTACAATGAGCAGTTCTTC. The encoded protein is CASSPSGGVSYNEQFF.

The J gene is TRBJ2-1, the V gene TRBV28, with 13 bases aligning to TRBD2. This CDR3 contains 18 residues. Looked up from germline, CDR1 is MDHEN and CDR2 is SYDVKM. With V trimmed by 6 bases and J by 6 bases, 14 bases remained unmatched. The chain's CDR3 is CASSLIGLAGAVGNEQFF. The CDR3 DNA reads as TGTGCCAGCAGCCTTATAGGACTAGCGGGAGCGGTGGGCAATGAGCAGTTCTTC.

The V gene is TRBV5-1, the J gene TRBJ1-2, with D uncertain. The length of the CDR3 is 12 residues. Germline values: CDR1 SGHRS, CDR2 YFSETQ. With 4 bases removed from V and 4 bases from J, the gap between germline ends came to 8 bases. The CDR3 bases are TGCGCCAGCAGCGGTGACCCCTATGGCTACACCTTC. Translation gives CASSGDPYGYTF.